The entry that follows covers one T cell receptor (beta chain) sequence. The source of the sample is a study of blood T cell repertoires in COVID-19. Study at large: COVID-19 samples collected from the United States, Italy and Spain covered acute and convalescent phases.

Per the study methods: Reference gene primer amplification gave nucleated cell count estimates. Generated by immunoSEQ multiplex PCR, the TCRdb table keeps only in-frame clones and is missing some. That table is the source of V, J and clone size, and D and trimming were worked out from the DNA. Among some 90,000 clones listed, nearly 90% were seen once. CDR1 and CDR2 from the germline V gene are SGHTA and FQGNSA. The CDR3 loop spans 13 amino acids. V was cut by 3 bases and J by 4 bases, with 8 bases left in between. This receptor was identified in an elderly woman with active COVID-19. V and J are TRBV7-2 and TRBJ2-3; perhaps TRBD2 as D (5 bases). The sequencing sample was made of peripheral blood. CDR3 coding DNA: TGTGCCAGCAGCTTTGACTACTCAGATACGCAGTATTTT. This encodes CASSFDYSDTQYF.